Sequencing of this T cell receptor beta chain was carried out in a study of cytomegalovirus exposure and HLA in healthy donors. Study in general: Researchers found that approximately 85% of over 350 genotyped donors fell within the Caucasian-associated ancestry cluster.

As regards this clone: Its antigen remains unknown. One end of the junction does not line up with germline, which may come from a read error.

PCR employed 60 Vbeta and 13 Jbeta primers. Clones were read by immunoSEQ multiplex PCR, and TCRdb kept only the in-frame ones, dropping some. The sample shows about 140,000 clones, 75% to 90% of them seen only once. CDR1 is MNHNY, CDR2 SVGAGI, per germline (reference sequence). The CDR3 consists of 15 residues. Among the donors, all were healthy bone marrow donors. Study results and caveats: Later analysis placed DRB1 highest and HLA-C lowest in TCR association rates, which differed by HLA locus. Excluded: some indistinguishable V segments such as TRBV6-2 and TRBV6-3.

The origin of this receptor is a woman aged 45 to 65 in good health and CMV-seropositive. This chain connects TRBV6-6 to TRBJ1-1; a possible D gene is TRBD1 (5 bases). The sample comprised PBMCs. This CDR3 is CSSSYSMTDHTEAFF. CDR3 DNA: TGTTCCAGCAGTTACTCGATGACAGATCACACTGAAGCTTTCTTT.